One sample yielded the 20 T cell receptor beta chains listed below, sequenced in a study of cytomegalovirus exposure and HLA in healthy donors. The PCR was carried out with 60 Vbeta primers and 13 Jbeta primers. Profiling relied on immunoSEQ multiplex PCR, and the TCRdb table lists in-frame clones only, not all of them. Seen here are about 150,000 clones, around 73% observed once, and the top ten hold approximately 5.1%. The sequencing sample was made of PBMCs. The receptors come from a woman under 30 in good health and CMV-seropositive.

The J gene is TRBJ1-4, the V gene TRBV5-5; 7 bases align to TRBD1. The trim removed 0 bases at V and 8 bases at J, leaving 10 bases unmatched. The V gene's germline CDR1 is SGHKS and CDR2 YYEKEE (reference sequence). This CDR3 comprises 16 residues. CDR3 sequence reads: CASSLDYTGTEEKLFF. CDR3 in DNA: TGTGCCAGCAGCTTGGATTATACCGGGACAGAGGAAAAACTGTTTTTT.

The V call is TRBV9, the J call TRBJ2-2; D ambiguous. Germline CDR1 SGDLS, CDR2 YYNGEE. Trimming stripped 5 bases from V and 0 bases from J, with 8 bases between. There are 14 residues in the CDR3. The CDR3: CASSPVPNTGELFF. The CDR3 DNA reads TGTGCCAGCAGTCCAGTCCCGAACACCGGGGAGCTGTTTTTT.

CDR3 protein: CASSKRTGDNSGANVLTF. CDR3 sequence (DNA): TGTGCCAGCAGCAAACGGACAGGTGATAACTCTGGGGCCAACGTCCTGACTTTC. The chain recombines TRBV21-1 with TRBJ2-6; the DNA was not used to check the table's D call, TRBD1. TRBV21-1 is noted as a pseudogene. The CDR3 extends over 18 amino acids.

V usage is TRBV7-2 and J usage is TRBJ2-3, with TRBD2 matching over 9 bases. Germline values: CDR1 SGHTA, CDR2 FQGNSA. V lost 3 bases, J lost 5 bases, and 3 bases stayed unmatched. This CDR3 region has 14 residues. The CDR3 protein is CASSLSGGIDTQYF. CDR3 coding DNA: TGTGCCAGCAGCTTGAGCGGGGGGATAGATACGCAGTATTTT. Using reference TRBV7-2 and TRBJ2-3 for the parts outside the CDR3, the full variable domain is GAGVSQSPSNKVTEKGKDVELRCDPISGHTALYWYRQSLGQGLEFLIYFQGNSAPDKSGLPSDRFSAERTGGSVSTLTIQRTQQEDSAVYLCASSLSGGIDTQYFGPGTRLTVL.

The chain links TRBV6-1 to TRBJ1-4; D unclear. The CDR3 is made up of 12 amino acids. Germline values: CDR1 MNHNS, CDR2 SASEGT. Trimming took off 4 bases at V and 6 bases at J, with 6 bases between the two ends. The CDR3 loop is CASSGDYEKLFF. The CDR3 coding sequence is TGTGCCAGCAGTGGAGACTATGAAAAACTGTTTTTT.

The J gene is TRBJ2-1, the V gene TRBV19; D may be TRBD2 (6 bases). CDR1 is LNHDA and CDR2 is SQIVND in the germline V gene (reference sequence). Trimming removed 6 bases at V and 6 bases at J, with 9 bases between. The CDR3 has 12 residues. The CDR3 spells CASSGGSNEQFF. CDR3 coding DNA: TGTGCCAGTAGCGGGGGAAGCAATGAGCAGTTCTTC.

This clone was seen more than once but under ten times. The genes are TRBV5-4 and TRBJ2-7; perhaps TRBD2 as D (5 bases). Trimming took 0 bases from V and 0 from J, leaving 7 bases between them. CDR3 size: 14 residues. Per the germline V gene, CDR1 is SGHNT and CDR2 is YYREEE (reference sequence). The DNA of the CDR3 is TGTGCCAGCAGCTTGGCGGGGAGCTCCTACGAGCAGTACTTC. This codes for CASSLAGSSYEQYF.

The rearrangement uses TRBV28 and TRBJ1-5; D remains unclear. The CDR3 contains 15 residues. The germline CDR1 and CDR2 sequences are MDHEN and SYDVKM. V gave up 5 bases and J gave up 5 bases, with 16 bases separating them. The CDR3 region has the DNA TGTGCCAGCAGTCCCCCGGGAGGCAGCCATCAGCCCCAGCATTTT. Its protein product is CASSPPGGSHQPQHF.

The V call is TRBV10-3, the J call TRBJ2-7; 7 positions agree with TRBD2. CDR1 is ENHRY, CDR2 SYGVKD, per germline. The V gene end was trimmed by 4 bases and the J gene end by 0 bases; junction bases not matched to a gene: 0. The CDR3 loop spans 13 amino acids. The CDR3 DNA sequence: TGTGCCATCAGTGGGACTAGCTCCTACGAGCAGTACTTC. Its translation is CAISGTSSYEQYF.

This rearrangement joins TRBV5-5 to TRBJ1-5; 7 nucleotides agree with TRBD1. Looked up from germline, CDR1 is SGHKS and CDR2 is YYEKEE (reference sequence). The CDR3 spans 15 residues. V was clipped by 4 bases and J by 5 bases; unmatched bases: 9. In nucleotides, the CDR3 is TGTGCCAGCAGCGTTGGATCAGGGGGTTATCAGCCCCAGCATTTT. This sequence encodes CASSVGSGGYQPQHF. Supplemented by reference TRBV5-5 and TRBJ1-5, the full variable domain reads DAGVTQSPTHLIKTRGQQVTLRCSPISGHKSVSWYQQVLGQGPQFIFQYYEKEERGRGNFPDRFSARQFPNYSSELNVNALLLGDSALYLCASSVGSGGYQPQHFGDGTRLSIL.

This chain connects TRBV5-5 to TRBJ2-1; 7 bases match TRBD2. This CDR3 comprises 15 residues. V lost 2 bases and J lost 1; bases outside the gene matches: 3. From germline, CDR1 is SGHKS and CDR2 YYEKEE (reference sequence). The CDR3 DNA sequence: TGTGCCAGCAGCTTAGCGGGGTTATCCTACAATGAGCAGTTCTTC. Residues: CASSLAGLSYNEQFF.

The chain carries TRBV10-3 and TRBJ2-7, with TRBD2 identical over 12 bases. The germline V gene encodes CDR1 ENHRY and CDR2 SYGVKD. The CDR3 has 16 residues. V lost 4 bases to trimming and J lost 2 bases; unmatched junction nucleotides: 6. The chain's CDR3 is CAISVLAGGQAYEQYF. The CDR3 DNA reads TGTGCCATCAGTGTACTAGCGGGGGGACAAGCCTACGAGCAGTACTTC.

This clone was seen a single time. The chain links TRBV2 to TRBJ2-6; unclear D gene. Trimming cost V 4 bases and J 4 bases, with 2 bases left between them. The CDR3 has 12 amino acids. Germline V CDR1 and CDR2: SNHLY, FYNNEI. The CDR3 reads CASSVGANVLTF. The CDR3 nucleotides are TGTGCCAGCAGTGTAGGGGCCAACGTCCTGACTTTC.

The rearrangement uses TRBV14 and TRBJ2-7; D is uncertain. Germline CDR1 and CDR2: SGHDN and FVKESK. Trimming cost V 4 bases and J 3 bases, with 10 bases left between them. CDR3 size: 13 residues. The CDR3 DNA follows: TGTGCCAGCAGCCTGAGAGCGAGCTACGAGCAGTACTTC. This gives the protein CASSLRASYEQYF.

V and J are TRBV7-3 and TRBJ2-1; D possibly corresponds to TRBD1 (6 bases). Germline V gene data show CDR1 as SGHTA and CDR2 as FQGTGA. This CDR3 is 16 amino acids long. Trimming took off 2 bases at V and 4 bases at J, with 15 bases between the two ends. CDR3 region: CASSLGPRGSYNEQFF. The CDR3 bases are TGTGCCAGCAGCTTAGGTCCGAGGGGGTCGTACAATGAGCAGTTCTTC.

The chain links TRBV4-3 to TRBJ2-5, with D perhaps TRBD2 (5 bases). The germline CDR1 and CDR2 sequences are LGHNA and YSLEER. Trimming left V 0 bases short and J 11 bases short, with 13 bases between. This CDR3 contains 13 residues. The CDR3 DNA follows: TGCGCCAGCAGCCAAGATAGAGGGTTTGAGCAGTACTTC. Encoded protein: CASSQDRGFEQYF.

V is TRBV2 and J is TRBJ2-1; 8 nucleotides align to TRBD1. This CDR3 has 13 amino acids. Germline V gene data show CDR1 as SNHLY and CDR2 as FYNNEI. V lost 6 bases and J lost 10; bases outside the gene matches: 8. The CDR3: CASRGTGRWEQFF. In DNA form, the CDR3 reads TGTGCCAGCAGGGGGACAGGCCGGTGGGAGCAGTTCTTC. Together with reference TRBV2 and TRBJ2-1, the CDR3 gives the full variable domain: EPEVTQTPSHQVTQMGQEVILRCVPISNHLYFYWYRQILGQKVEFLVSFYNNEISEKSEIFDDQFSVERPDGSNFTLKIRSTKLEDSAMYFCASRGTGRWEQFFGPGTRLTVL.

This clone was seen a few times. The J gene is TRBJ1-3, the V gene TRBV29-1, with D possibly matching TRBD1 (6 bases). The CDR3 is made up of 13 amino acids. CDR1 and CDR2 (germline): SQVTM, ANQGSEA. V lost 4 bases and J 4 bases, leaving 11 bases between the germline ends. In nucleotides, the CDR3 is TGCAGCGTTGGACAGGATAGAGGAAACACCATATATTTT. Amino acid sequence: CSVGQDRGNTIYF. Based on the CDR3 plus reference TRBV29-1 and TRBJ1-3, the full variable domain is SAVISQKPSRDICQRGTSLTIQCQVDSQVTMMFWYRQQPGQSLTLIATANQGSEATYESGFVIDKFPISRPNLTFSTLTVSNMSPEDSSIYLCSVGQDRGNTIYFGEGSWLTVV.

The chain combines TRBV10-3 with TRBJ2-7; a possible D gene is TRBD1 (6 bases). Trimming took 5 bases from V and 7 from J, leaving 12 bases between them. The germline CDR1 and CDR2 sequences are ENHRY and SYGVKD. This CDR3 is 12 amino acids long. CDR3 nucleotides: TGTGCCATCAGTCCCGACAGGCAAGAGCAGTACTTC. It encodes CAISPDRQEQYF.

The V and J genes are TRBV7-9 and TRBJ2-5; D ambiguous. The ends were cut back, 8 bases at V and 4 bases at J, with 11 bases in the middle. CDR1 and CDR2 (germline): SEHNR, FQNEAQ (reference sequence). The CDR3 has 12 amino acids. CDR3 nucleotide sequence: TGTGCCAGCGGCCTTACGGGAGAGACCCAGTACTTC. As protein: CASGLTGETQYF.